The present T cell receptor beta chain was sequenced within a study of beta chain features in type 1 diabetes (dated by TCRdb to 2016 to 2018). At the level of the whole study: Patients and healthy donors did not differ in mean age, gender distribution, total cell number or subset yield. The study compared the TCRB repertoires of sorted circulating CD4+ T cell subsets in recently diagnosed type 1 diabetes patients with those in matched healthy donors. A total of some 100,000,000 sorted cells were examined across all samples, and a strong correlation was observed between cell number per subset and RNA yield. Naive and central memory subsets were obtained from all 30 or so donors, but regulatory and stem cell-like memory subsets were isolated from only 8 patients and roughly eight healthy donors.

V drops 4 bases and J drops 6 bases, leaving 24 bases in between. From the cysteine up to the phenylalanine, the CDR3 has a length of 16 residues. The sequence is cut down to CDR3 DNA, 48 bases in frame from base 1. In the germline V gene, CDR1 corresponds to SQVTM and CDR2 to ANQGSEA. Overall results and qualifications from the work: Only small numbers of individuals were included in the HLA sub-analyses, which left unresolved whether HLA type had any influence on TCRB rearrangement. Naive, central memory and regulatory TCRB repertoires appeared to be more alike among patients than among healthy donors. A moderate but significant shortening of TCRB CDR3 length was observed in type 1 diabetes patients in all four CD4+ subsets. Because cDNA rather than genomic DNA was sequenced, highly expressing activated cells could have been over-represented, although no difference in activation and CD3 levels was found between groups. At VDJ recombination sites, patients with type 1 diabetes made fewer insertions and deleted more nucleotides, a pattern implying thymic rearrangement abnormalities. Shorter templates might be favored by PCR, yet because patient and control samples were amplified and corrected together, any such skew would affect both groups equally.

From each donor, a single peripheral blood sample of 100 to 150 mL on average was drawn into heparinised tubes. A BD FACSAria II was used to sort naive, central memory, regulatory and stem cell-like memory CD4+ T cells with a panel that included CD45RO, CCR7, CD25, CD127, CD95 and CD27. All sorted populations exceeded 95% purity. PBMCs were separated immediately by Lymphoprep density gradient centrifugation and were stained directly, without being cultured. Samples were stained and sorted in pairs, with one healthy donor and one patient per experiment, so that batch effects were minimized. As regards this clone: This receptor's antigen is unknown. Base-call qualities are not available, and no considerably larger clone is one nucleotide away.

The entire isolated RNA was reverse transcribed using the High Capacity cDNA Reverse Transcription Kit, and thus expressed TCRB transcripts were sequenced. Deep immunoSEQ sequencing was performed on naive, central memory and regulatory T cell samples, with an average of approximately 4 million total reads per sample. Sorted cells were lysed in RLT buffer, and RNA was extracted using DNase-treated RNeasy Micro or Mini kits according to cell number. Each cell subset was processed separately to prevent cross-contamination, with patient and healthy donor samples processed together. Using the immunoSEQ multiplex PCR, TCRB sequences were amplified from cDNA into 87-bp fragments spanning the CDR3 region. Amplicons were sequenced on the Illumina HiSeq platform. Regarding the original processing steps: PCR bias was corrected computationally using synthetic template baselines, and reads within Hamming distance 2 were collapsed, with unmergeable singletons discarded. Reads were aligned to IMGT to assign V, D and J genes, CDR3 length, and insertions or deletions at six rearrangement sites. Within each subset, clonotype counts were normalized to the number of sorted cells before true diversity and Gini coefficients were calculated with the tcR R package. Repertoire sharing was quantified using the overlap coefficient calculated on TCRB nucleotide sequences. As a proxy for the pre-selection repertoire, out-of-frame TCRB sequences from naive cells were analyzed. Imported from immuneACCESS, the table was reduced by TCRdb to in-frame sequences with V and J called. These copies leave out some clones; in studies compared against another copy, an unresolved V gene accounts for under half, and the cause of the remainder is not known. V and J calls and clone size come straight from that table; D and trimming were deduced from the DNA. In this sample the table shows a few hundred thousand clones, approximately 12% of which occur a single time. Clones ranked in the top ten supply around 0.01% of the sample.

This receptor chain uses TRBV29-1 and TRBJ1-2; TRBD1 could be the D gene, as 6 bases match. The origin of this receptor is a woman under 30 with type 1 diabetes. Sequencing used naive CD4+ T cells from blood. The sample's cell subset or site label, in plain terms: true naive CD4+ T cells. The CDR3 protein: CSVGGWRLLGGDGYTF. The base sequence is TGCAGCGTTGGAGGGTGGCGGCTGCTAGGGGGGGATGGCTACACCTTC.